This is a list of T cell receptor beta chains from one sample in a study of human T cells and chemical hapten exposure. TCRdb fed the RACE reads into MiXCR, producing one record per CDR3 protein. The repertoire holds about 45,000 distinct CDR3 sequences, with 3.5% to 4.5% as singletons. Sequences were obtained from whole blood. The receptors originated from a female donor in good health. Some clones in this sample may be carry-over from other donors' samples. Each CDR3 is given with its conserved first and last residue. D genes are given only for firm matches. Only part of the rows carry a size: once, few, many, or a class if the clone is expanded.

CSTIAGGPNEQFF	TGCAGCACGATAGCGGGGGGGCCAAATGAGCAGTTCTTC	TRBD2	TRBV29-1	.	TRBJ2-1
CASSQGGQWYEQYF	TGTGCCAGCAGCCAAGGGGGACAGTGGTACGAGCAGTACTTC	TRBD1	TRBV4-2	many	TRBJ2-7
CASRLQVNTEAFF	TGCGCCAGCAGACTCCAGGTGAACACTGAAGCTTTCTTT	.	TRBV4-1	many	TRBJ1-1
CSARPGTGLTTLFF	TGCAGTGCTAGACCCGGGACAGGGTTAACTACGCTGTTCTTC	TRBD1	TRBV20-1	many	TRBJ2-1
CASSLIGMGGSSTDTQYF	TGTGCCAGCAGCTTGATCGGCATGGGGGGATCTAGCACAGATACGCAGTATTTT	.	TRBV5-4	few	TRBJ2-3
CASSLRTGGTEAFF	TGTGCCAGCAGCTTACGGACAGGGGGCACTGAAGCTTTCTTT	TRBD1	TRBV7-2	many	TRBJ1-1
CASSQDLAGVPNEQFF	TGTGCCAGCAGCCAAGATCTAGCGGGGGTACCTAATGAGCAGTTCTTC	TRBD2	TRBV4-2	many	TRBJ2-1
CASSVEDYGYTF	TGTGCCAGCAGCGTAGAGGACTATGGCTACACCTTC	.	TRBV9	many	TRBJ1-2
CASRQGPYTEAFF	TGTGCCAGCAGACAGGGTCCTTACACTGAAGCTTTCTTT	.	TRBV7-3	many	TRBJ1-1
CASSFRSRTGELFF	TGTGCCAGCAGTTTTAGATCACGCACCGGGGAGCTGTTTTTT	.	TRBV11-1	.	TRBJ2-2
CASSFHRGVNEQYF	TGTGCCAGCAGCTTCCACAGGGGAGTGAACGAGCAGTACTTC	TRBD1	TRBV7-9	many	TRBJ2-7
CASSSGVAGTGELFF	TGTGCCAGCAGCAGTGGGGTAGCGGGGACCGGGGAGCTGTTTTTT	TRBD2	TRBV7-2	many	TRBJ2-2
CASSRNVVSGGKADTQYF	TGTGCCAGCTCACGAAACGTGGTGAGCGGGGGGAAAGCAGATACGCAGTATTTT	TRBD2	TRBV18	many	TRBJ2-3
CANGGGGNTEAFF	TGTGCCAACGGAGGCGGGGGGAACACTGAAGCTTTCTTT	.	TRBV2	many	TRBJ1-1
CASSRSYSGANVLTF	TGTGCCAGCAGTCGATCTTACTCTGGGGCCAACGTCCTGACTTTC	.	TRBV6-2/TRBV6-3	many	TRBJ2-6
CASSLRAPGTDTQYF	TGCGCCAGCAGCTTGAGGGCACCCGGCACAGATACGCAGTATTTT	.	TRBV5-1	many	TRBJ2-3
CASSYSGTATNEKLFF	TGTGCCAGCAGTTACAGCGGGACAGCAACTAATGAAAAACTGTTTTTT	TRBD1	TRBV6-2/TRBV6-3	many	TRBJ1-4
CSALAVFTGELFF	TGCAGTGCTCTGGCCGTCTTCACCGGGGAGCTGTTTTTT	.	TRBV20-1	many	TRBJ2-2
CASSFQGSGETQYF	TGTGCCAGCAGTTTCCAGGGGTCTGGAGAGACCCAGTACTTC	.	TRBV27	many	TRBJ2-5
CASSYSTSFDTQYF	TGTGCCAGCAGTTACTCGACATCGTTTGACACGCAGTATTTT	.	TRBV6-5	many	TRBJ2-3
CSNRKGWRGVADTQYF	TGCAGCAACAGAAAGGGGTGGCGGGGGGTGGCAGATACGCAGTATTTT	TRBD2	TRBV20-1	many	TRBJ2-3
CASSPSRDRVPDTQYF	TGTGCCAGCAGCCCCTCCCGGGACAGGGTGCCAGATACGCAGTATTTT	TRBD1	TRBV7-2	many	TRBJ2-3
CASSQVSRGGMNTEAFF	TGTGCCAGCAGCCAAGTATCCAGGGGGGGTATGAACACTGAAGCTTTCTTT	TRBD1	TRBV3-1	many	TRBJ1-1
CASSYRAGANVLTF	TGTGCCAGCAGCTACAGGGCTGGGGCCAACGTCCTGACTTTC	.	TRBV12-3/TRBV12-4	many	TRBJ2-6
CASSQDPWTGLDNQPQHF	TGTGCCAGCAGCCAAGATCCGTGGACAGGGTTAGACAATCAGCCCCAGCATTTT	TRBD1	TRBV3-1	.	TRBJ1-5
CASSLYRTSGGLSTDTQYF	TGCGCCAGCAGCTTGTACAGAACTAGCGGGGGCCTGAGCACAGATACGCAGTATTTT	TRBD2	TRBV5-1	.	TRBJ2-3
CASSESGKGTEAFF	TGTGCCAGCAGTGAATCAGGGAAGGGCACTGAAGCTTTCTTT	.	TRBV25-1	many	TRBJ1-1
CASSYNPGSITDTQYF	TGTGCCAGCAGTTACAATCCAGGGTCCATCACAGATACGCAGTATTTT	.	TRBV6-5	many	TRBJ2-3
CASSEAGARPQTQYF	TGTGCCAGCAGTGAAGCAGGGGCCAGGCCCCAGACCCAGTACTTC	.	TRBV2	many	TRBJ2-5
CASSKLAGGYNEQFF	TGTGCCAGCAGCAAACTAGCGGGGGGGTACAATGAGCAGTTCTTC	TRBD2	TRBV7-2	.	TRBJ2-1
CSANDPLLAEETQYF	TGCAGTGCTAACGACCCTCTCCTAGCGGAAGAGACCCAGTACTTC	TRBD2	TRBV20-1	many	TRBJ2-5
CSGQGAGETQYF	TGCAGCGGACAGGGGGCAGGCGAGACCCAGTACTTC	TRBD1	TRBV29-1	many	TRBJ2-5
CSVDGRNTEAFF	TGCAGCGTTGACGGCAGAAACACTGAAGCTTTCTTT	.	TRBV29-1	many	TRBJ1-1
CASSLVGIAGATDTQYF	TGTGCCAGCAGCTTAGTGGGAATAGCGGGAGCCACAGATACGCAGTATTTT	TRBD2	TRBV7-2	many	TRBJ2-3
CSAINWGGDTQYF	TGCAGTGCTATCAACTGGGGCGGGGATACGCAGTATTTT	.	TRBV20-1	many	TRBJ2-3
CASSLAPRGRGSKNIQYF	TGTGCCAGCAGCTTAGCGCCCAGGGGGCGCGGATCCAAAAACATTCAGTACTTC	TRBD1	TRBV7-9	many	TRBJ2-4
CATAEDSYFNYGYTF	TGTGCCACCGCCGAAGACAGCTATTTTAACTATGGCTACACCTTC	.	TRBV10-3	many	TRBJ1-2
CASSLEPSRTQETQYF	TGTGCCAGCAGCTTGGAACCTAGCAGGACCCAAGAGACCCAGTACTTC	.	TRBV5-4	.	TRBJ2-5
CAISEGVSEQFF	TGTGCCATCAGTGAGGGGGTTTCTGAGCAGTTCTTC	.	TRBV10-3	many	TRBJ2-1
CASSLGDILPSYEQYF	TGCGCCAGCAGCTTGGGGGACATACTCCCCTCCTACGAGCAGTACTTC	.	TRBV5-1	many	TRBJ2-7
CASSEVSGAGQETQYF	TGTGCCAGCAGTGAAGTTAGCGGTGCGGGACAAGAGACCCAGTACTTC	.	TRBV6-4	many	TRBJ2-5
CASSLTDRAPQHF	TGTGCCAGCAGCTTAACCGACAGGGCGCCCCAGCATTTT	TRBD1	TRBV7-3	many	TRBJ1-5
CASSFTVDTEAFF	TGTGCCAGCAGTTTTACCGTGGACACTGAAGCTTTCTTT	.	TRBV6-2/TRBV6-3	.	TRBJ1-1
CASSLFIAGDTDTQYF	TGTGCCAGCAGTTTATTCATAGCGGGGGACACAGATACGCAGTATTTT	TRBD2	TRBV12-3/TRBV12-4	many	TRBJ2-3
CASSLSSRQWVRATEAFF	TGTGCCAGCAGCTTAAGTTCGAGACAGTGGGTCAGGGCCACTGAAGCTTTCTTT	.	TRBV13	.	TRBJ1-1
CASSQALGNSPLHF	TGTGCCAGCAGCCAAGCCCTGGGTAATTCACCCCTCCACTTT	.	TRBV14	many	TRBJ1-6
CASSQDWGYEQYF	TGTGCCAGCAGCCAAGATTGGGGTTACGAGCAGTACTTC	.	TRBV14	many	TRBJ2-7
CAISAGAYEQYF	TGTGCCATCAGTGCGGGGGCCTACGAGCAGTACTTC	.	TRBV10-3	many	TRBJ2-7
CASSVSRSTDTQYF	TGTGCCAGCAGTGTTAGCCGGTCCACAGATACGCAGTATTTT	.	TRBV2	many	TRBJ2-3
CASSLVVASGSNTQYF	TGCGCCAGCAGCTTGGTTGTGGCTAGCGGAAGCAATACGCAGTATTTT	TRBD2	TRBV5-1	many	TRBJ2-3
CSARADSSQHF	TGCAGTGCTAGAGCAGATTCGTCCCAGCATTTT	.	TRBV20-1	many	TRBJ1-5
CASSLSGAGITDTQYF	TGTGCCAGCAGCCTTAGCGGGGCTGGGATCACAGATACGCAGTATTTT	TRBD2	TRBV6-5	many	TRBJ2-3
CASSPLGGVGYEQYF	TGTGCCAGCAGTCCACTCGGTGGTGTTGGGTACGAGCAGTACTTC	.	TRBV12-3/TRBV12-4	many	TRBJ2-7
CASSPLGDREAGYTF	TGTGCCAGCTCACCACTTGGGGACAGGGAGGCTGGCTACACCTTC	TRBD1	TRBV18	many	TRBJ1-2
CSARRWRNLVEQYF	TGCAGTGCTAGAAGGTGGCGGAACCTCGTCGAGCAGTACTTC	.	TRBV20-1	.	TRBJ2-7
CASSQVLGGGGNEQFF	TGTGCCAGCAGCCAAGTCTTGGGGGGGGGTGGTAATGAGCAGTTCTTC	TRBD2	TRBV4-2	many	TRBJ2-1
CASVEANRELDGYTF	TGTGCCAGCGTAGAAGCCAACAGGGAGTTGGATGGCTACACCTTC	.	TRBV12-3/TRBV12-4	many	TRBJ1-2
CASSQDGGGYVSNEQFF	TGCGCCAGCAGCCAAGATGGCGGGGGGTACGTTTCCAATGAGCAGTTCTTC	TRBD2	TRBV4-3	many	TRBJ2-1
CASSQEFHRLAGLTDTQYF	TGCGCCAGCAGCCAAGAATTTCATCGTCTAGCGGGGCTCACAGATACGCAGTATTTT	TRBD2	TRBV4-3	many	TRBJ2-3